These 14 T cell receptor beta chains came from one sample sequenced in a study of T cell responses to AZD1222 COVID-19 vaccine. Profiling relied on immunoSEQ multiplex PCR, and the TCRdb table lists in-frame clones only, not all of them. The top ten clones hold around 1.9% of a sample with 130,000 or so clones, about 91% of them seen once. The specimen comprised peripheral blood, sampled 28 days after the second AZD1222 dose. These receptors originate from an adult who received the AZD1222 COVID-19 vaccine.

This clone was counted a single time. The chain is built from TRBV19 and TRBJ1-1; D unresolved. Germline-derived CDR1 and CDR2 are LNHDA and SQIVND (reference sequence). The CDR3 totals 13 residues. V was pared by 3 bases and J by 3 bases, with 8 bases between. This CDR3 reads CASSIFSDTEAFF. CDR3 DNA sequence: TGTGCCAGTAGTATTTTTTCGGACACTGAAGCTTTCTTT.

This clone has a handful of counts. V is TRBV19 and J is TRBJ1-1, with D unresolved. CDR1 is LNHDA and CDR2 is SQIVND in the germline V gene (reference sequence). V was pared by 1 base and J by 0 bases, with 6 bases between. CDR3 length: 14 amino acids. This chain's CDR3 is CASSIGALNTEAFF. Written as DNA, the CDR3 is TGTGCCAGTAGTATAGGTGCGTTGAACACTGAAGCTTTCTTT.

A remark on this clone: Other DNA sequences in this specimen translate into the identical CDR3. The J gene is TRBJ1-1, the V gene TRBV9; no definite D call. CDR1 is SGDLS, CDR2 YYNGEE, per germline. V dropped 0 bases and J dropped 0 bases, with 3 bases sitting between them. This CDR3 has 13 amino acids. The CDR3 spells CASSVAMNTEAFF. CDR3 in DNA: TGTGCCAGCAGCGTAGCGATGAACACTGAAGCTTTCTTT. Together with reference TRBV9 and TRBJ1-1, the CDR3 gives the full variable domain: DSGVTQTPKHLITATGQRVTLRCSPRSGDLSVYWYQQSLDQGLQFLIQYYNGEERAKGNILERFSAQQFPDLHSELNLSSLELGDSALYFCASSVAMNTEAFFGQGTRLTVV.

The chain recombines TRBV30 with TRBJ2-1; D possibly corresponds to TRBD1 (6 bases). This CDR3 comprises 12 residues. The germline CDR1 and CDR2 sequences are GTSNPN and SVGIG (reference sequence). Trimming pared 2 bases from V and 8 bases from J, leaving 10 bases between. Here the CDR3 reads CAWSPGHDEQFF. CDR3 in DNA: TGTGCCTGGAGTCCGGGACACGATGAGCAGTTCTTC. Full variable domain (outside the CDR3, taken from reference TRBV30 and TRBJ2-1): SQTIHQWPATLVQPVGSPLSLECTVEGTSNPNLYWYRQAAGRGLQLLFYSVGIGQISSEVPQNLSASRPQDRQFILSSKKLLLSDSGFYLCAWSPGHDEQFFGPGTRLTVL.

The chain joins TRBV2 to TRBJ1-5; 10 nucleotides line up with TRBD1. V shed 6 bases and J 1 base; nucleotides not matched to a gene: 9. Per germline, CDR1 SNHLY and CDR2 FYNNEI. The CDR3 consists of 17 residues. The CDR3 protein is CASRQGQGLRSNQPQHF. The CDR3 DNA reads TGTGCCAGCAGACAGGGACAGGGGTTAAGGAGCAATCAGCCCCAGCATTTT.

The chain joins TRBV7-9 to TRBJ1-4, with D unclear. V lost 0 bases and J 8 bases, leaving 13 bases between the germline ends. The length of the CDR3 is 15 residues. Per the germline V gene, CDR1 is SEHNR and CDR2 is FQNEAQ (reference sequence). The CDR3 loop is CASSLAEQTREKLFF. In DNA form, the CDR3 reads TGTGCCAGCAGCTTAGCTGAACAAACTCGGGAAAAACTGTTTTTT. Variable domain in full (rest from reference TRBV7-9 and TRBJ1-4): DTGVSQNPRHKITKRGQNVTFRCDPISEHNRLYWYRQTLGQGPEFLTYFQNEAQLEKSRLLSDRFSAERPKGSFSTLEIQRTEQGDSAMYLCASSLAEQTREKLFFGSGTQLSVL.

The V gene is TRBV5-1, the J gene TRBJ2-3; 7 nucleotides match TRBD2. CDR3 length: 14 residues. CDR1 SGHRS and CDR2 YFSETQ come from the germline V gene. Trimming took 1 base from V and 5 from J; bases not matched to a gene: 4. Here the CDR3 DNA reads TGCGCCAGCAGCTTGTCGTCTAGCGGAGATACGCAGTATTTT. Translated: CASSLSSSGDTQYF.

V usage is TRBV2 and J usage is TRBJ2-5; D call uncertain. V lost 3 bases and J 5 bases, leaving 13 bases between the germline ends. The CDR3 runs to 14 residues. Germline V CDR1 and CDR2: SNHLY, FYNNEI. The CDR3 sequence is CASSDLGLDETQYF. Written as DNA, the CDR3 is TGTGCCAGCAGTGATCTCGGGTTGGATGAGACCCAGTACTTC. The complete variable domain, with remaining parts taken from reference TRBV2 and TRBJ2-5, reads EPEVTQTPSHQVTQMGQEVILRCVPISNHLYFYWYRQILGQKVEFLVSFYNNEISEKSEIFDDQFSVERPDGSNFTLKIRSTKLEDSAMYFCASSDLGLDETQYFGPGTRLLVL.

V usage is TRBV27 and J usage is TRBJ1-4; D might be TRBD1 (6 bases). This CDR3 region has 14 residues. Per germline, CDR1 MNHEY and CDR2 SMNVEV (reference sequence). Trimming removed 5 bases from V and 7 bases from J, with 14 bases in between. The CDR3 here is CASSPDRGTEKLFF. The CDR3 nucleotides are TGTGCCAGCAGTCCGGACAGAGGGACTGAAAAACTGTTTTTT.

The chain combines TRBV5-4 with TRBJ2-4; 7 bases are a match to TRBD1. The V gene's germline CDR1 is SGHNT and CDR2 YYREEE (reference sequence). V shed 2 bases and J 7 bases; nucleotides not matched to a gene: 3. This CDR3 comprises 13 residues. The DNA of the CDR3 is TGTGCCAGCAGCTTAGAACAGGGGAACATTCAGTACTTC. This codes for CASSLEQGNIQYF.

The CDR3 is CASSLDPGQDSPLHF. DNA for the CDR3: TGTGCCAGCAGCTTAGATCCCGGACAGGATTCACCCCTCCACTTT. The V call is TRBV11-2, the J call TRBJ1-6; TRBD1 matches at 7 bases. Germline CDR1 and CDR2: SGHAT and FQNNGV. Trimming at V came to 0 bases and at J to 8 bases, leaving 4 bases not matched to a gene. CDR3 length equals 15 residues.

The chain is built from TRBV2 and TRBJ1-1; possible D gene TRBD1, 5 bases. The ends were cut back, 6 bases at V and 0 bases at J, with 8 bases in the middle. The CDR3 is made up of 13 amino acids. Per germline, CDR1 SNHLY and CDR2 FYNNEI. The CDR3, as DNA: TGTGCCAGCAGCATGGGGCTGAACACTGAAGCTTTCTTT. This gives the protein CASSMGLNTEAFF.

The CDR3 spells CAWSILTESYEQYF. Written as DNA, the CDR3 is TGTGCCTGGAGTATCCTGACAGAGTCCTACGAGCAGTACTTC. The V gene is TRBV30, the J gene TRBJ2-7; a possible D gene is TRBD1 (5 bases). Germline values: CDR1 GTSNPN, CDR2 SVGIG (reference sequence). CDR3 length equals 14 residues. Between the trimmed V and J ends, which lost 2 bases and 1 base, there was a span of 12 bases. The full variable domain, in which reference TRBV30 and TRBJ2-7 provide the parts outside the CDR3, is SQTIHQWPATLVQPVGSPLSLECTVEGTSNPNLYWYRQAAGRGLQLLFYSVGIGQISSEVPQNLSASRPQDRQFILSSKKLLLSDSGFYLCAWSILTESYEQYFGPGTRLTVT.

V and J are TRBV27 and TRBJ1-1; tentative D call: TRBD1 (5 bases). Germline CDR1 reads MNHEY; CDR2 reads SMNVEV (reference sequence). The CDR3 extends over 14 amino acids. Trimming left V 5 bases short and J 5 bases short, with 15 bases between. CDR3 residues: CASSQKGVGTEAFF. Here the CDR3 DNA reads TGTGCCAGCAGTCAAAAAGGGGTAGGGACTGAAGCTTTCTTT.